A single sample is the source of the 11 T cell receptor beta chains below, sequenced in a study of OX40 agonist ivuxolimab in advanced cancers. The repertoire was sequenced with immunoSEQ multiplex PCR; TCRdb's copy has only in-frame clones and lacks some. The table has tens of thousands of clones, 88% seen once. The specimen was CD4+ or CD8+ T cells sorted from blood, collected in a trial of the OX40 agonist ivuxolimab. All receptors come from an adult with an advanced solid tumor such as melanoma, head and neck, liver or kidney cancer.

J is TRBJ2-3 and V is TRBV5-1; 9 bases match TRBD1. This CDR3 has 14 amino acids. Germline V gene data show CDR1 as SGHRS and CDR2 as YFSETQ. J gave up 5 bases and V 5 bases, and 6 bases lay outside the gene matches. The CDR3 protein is CASRGTGLGDTQYF. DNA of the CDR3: TGCGCCAGCAGGGGGACAGGGCTCGGAGATACGCAGTATTTT.

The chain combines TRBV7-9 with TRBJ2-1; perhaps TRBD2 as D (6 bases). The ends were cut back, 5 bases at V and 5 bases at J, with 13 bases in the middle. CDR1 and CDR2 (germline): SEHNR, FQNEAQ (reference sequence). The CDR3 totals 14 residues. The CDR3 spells CASSPGTYHNEQFF. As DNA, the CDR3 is TGTGCCAGCAGCCCCGGGACTTACCACAATGAGCAGTTCTTC.

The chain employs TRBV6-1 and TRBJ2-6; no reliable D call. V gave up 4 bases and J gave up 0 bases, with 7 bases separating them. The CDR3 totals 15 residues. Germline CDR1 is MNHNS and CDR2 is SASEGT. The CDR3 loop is CASSGKYSGANVLTF. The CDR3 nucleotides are TGTGCCAGCAGTGGCAAATACTCTGGGGCCAACGTCCTGACTTTC.

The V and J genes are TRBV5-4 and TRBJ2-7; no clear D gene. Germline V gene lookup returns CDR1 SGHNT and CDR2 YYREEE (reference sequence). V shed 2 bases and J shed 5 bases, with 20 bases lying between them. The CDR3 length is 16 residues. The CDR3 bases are TGTGCCAGCAGCTTAGGTCTTCGGCAGTCAGTCAACGAGCAGTACTTC. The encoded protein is CASSLGLRQSVNEQYF.

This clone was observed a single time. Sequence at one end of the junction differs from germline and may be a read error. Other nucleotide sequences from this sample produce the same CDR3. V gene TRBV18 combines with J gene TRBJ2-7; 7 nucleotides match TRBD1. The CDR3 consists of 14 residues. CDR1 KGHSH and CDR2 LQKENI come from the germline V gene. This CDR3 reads CASSPPGQSYEQYF. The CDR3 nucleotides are TGTGCCAGCTCACCCCCGGGACAGTCCTACGAGCAATACTTC.

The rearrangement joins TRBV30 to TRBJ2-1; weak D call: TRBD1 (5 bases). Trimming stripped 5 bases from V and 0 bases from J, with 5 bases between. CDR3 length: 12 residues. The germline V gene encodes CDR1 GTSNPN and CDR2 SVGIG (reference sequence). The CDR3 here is CAWGASYNEQFF. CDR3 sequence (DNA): TGTGCCTGGGGGGCCTCCTACAATGAGCAGTTCTTC.

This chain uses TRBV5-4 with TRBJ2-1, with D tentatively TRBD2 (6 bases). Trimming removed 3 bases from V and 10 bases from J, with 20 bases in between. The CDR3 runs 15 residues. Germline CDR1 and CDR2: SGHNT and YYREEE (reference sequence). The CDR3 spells CASSSASAPPGEQFF. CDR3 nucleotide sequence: TGTGCCAGCAGCTCGGCTAGCGCGCCGCCTGGAGAGCAGTTCTTC.

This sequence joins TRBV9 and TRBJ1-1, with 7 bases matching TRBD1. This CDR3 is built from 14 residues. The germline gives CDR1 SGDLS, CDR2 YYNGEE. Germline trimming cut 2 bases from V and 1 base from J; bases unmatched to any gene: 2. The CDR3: CASSVTGANTEAFF. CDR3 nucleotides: TGTGCCAGCAGCGTTACAGGGGCGAACACTGAAGCTTTCTTT.

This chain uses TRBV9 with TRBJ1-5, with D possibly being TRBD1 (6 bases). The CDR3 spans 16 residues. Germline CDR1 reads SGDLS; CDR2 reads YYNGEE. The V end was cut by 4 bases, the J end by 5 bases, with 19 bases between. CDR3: CASSTGEGGWYQPQHF. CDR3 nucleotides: TGTGCCAGCAGCACCGGGGAAGGGGGATGGTATCAGCCCCAGCATTTT.

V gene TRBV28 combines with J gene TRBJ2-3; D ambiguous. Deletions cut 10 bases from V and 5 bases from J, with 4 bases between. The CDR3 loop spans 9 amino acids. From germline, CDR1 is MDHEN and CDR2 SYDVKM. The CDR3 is CATGDTQYF. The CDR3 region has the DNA TGTGCCACAGGAGATACGCAGTATTTT.

The CDR3 here is CASSSQETQYF. In DNA, the CDR3 is TGCGCCAGCAGCTCCCAAGAGACCCAGTACTTC. V usage is TRBV5-1 and J usage is TRBJ2-5; D gene ambiguous. CDR3 length: 11 residues. Germline-derived CDR1 and CDR2 are SGHRS and YFSETQ. Trimming removed 3 bases at V and 1 base at J, with 1 base between.